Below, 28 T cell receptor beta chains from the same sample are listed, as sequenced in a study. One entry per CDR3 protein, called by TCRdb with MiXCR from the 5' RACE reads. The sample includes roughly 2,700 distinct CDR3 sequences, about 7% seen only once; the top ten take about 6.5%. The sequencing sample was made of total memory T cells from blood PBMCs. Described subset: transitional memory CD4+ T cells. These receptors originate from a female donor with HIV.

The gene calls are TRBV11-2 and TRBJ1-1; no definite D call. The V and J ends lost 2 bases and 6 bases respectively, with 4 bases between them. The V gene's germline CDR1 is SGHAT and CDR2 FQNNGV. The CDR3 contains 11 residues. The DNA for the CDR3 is TGTGCCAGCAGCTTAAAATCTGAAGCTTTCTTT. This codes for CASSLKSEAFF.

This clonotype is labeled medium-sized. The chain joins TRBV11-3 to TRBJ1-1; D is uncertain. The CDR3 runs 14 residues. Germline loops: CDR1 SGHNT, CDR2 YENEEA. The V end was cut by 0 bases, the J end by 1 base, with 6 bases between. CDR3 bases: TGTGCCAGCAGCTTAGATAGGCAGAACACTGAAGCTTTCTTT. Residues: CASSLDRQNTEAFF.

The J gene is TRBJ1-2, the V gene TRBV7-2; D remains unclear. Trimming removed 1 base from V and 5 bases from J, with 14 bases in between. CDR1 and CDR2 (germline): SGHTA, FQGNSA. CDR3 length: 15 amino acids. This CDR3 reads CASSLDVSGWYGYTF. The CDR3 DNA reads TGTGCCAGCAGCTTAGATGTCAGCGGATGGTATGGCTACACCTTC. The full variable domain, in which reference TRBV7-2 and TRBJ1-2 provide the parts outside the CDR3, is GAGVSQSPSNKVTEKGKDVELRCDPISGHTALYWYRQSLGQGLEFLIYFQGNSAPDKSGLPSDRFSAERTGGSVSTLTIQRTQQEDSAVYLCASSLDVSGWYGYTFGSGTRLTVV.

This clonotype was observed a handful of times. CDR3 in DNA: TGTGCCAGCAGTTACCTAGGACAGGGATACACTGAAGCTTTCTTT. Protein: CASSYLGQGYTEAFF. The V call is TRBV6-2 or TRBV6-3, the J call TRBJ1-1; 8 bases match TRBD1. The J segment lost 3 bases and the V segment lost 2 bases, leaving 5 bases of the junction unmatched. There are 15 residues in the CDR3. Germline lookup yields CDR1 MNHEY and CDR2 SVGEGT.

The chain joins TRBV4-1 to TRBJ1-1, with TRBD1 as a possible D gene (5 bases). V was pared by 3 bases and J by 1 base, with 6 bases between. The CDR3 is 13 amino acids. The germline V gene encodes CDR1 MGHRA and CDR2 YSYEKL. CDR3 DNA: TGCGCCAGCAGCCACGGGGCGAACACTGAAGCTTTCTTT. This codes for CASSHGANTEAFF.

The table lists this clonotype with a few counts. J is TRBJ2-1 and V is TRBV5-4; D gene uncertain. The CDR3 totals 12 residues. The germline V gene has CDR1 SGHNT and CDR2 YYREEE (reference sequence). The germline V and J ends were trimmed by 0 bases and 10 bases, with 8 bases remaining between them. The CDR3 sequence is CASSLAGLEQFF. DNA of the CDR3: TGTGCCAGCAGCTTGGCCGGGCTGGAGCAGTTCTTC.

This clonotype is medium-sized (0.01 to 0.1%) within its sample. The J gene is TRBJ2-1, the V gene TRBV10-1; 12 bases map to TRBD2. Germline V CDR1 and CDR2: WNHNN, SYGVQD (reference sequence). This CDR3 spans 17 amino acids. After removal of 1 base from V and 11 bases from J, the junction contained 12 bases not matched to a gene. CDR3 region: CASSEYRTSGDTMKQFF. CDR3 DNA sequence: TGCGCCAGCAGTGAGTACAGGACTAGCGGGGATACAATGAAGCAGTTCTTC.

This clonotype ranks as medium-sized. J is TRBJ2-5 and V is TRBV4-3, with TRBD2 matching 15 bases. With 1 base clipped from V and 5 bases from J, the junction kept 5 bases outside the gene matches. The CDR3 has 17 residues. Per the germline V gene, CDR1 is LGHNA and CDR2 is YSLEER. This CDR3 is CASSQAGTSGGRETQYF. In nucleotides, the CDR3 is TGCGCCAGCAGCCAAGCCGGGACTAGCGGGGGGCGGGAGACCCAGTACTTC.

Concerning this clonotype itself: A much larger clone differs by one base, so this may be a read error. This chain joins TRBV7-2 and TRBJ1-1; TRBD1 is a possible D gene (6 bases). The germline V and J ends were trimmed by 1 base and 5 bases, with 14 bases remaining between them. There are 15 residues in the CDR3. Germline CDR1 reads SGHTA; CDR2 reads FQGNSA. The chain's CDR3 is CTSSLESQGGTEAFF. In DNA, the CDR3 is TGTACCAGCAGCTTAGAGTCACAGGGCGGGACTGAAGCTTTCTTT.

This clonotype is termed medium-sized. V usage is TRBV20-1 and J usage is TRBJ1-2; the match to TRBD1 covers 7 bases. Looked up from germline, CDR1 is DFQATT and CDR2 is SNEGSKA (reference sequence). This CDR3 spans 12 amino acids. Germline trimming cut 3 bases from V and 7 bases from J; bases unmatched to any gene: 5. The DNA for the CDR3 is TGCAGTGCTAGCAGCAGGACAGGTGGCTACACCTTC. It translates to CSASSRTGGYTF.

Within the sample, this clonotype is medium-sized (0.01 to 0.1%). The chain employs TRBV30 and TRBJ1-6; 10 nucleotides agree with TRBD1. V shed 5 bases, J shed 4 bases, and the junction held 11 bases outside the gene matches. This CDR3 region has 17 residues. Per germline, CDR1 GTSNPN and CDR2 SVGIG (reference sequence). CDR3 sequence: CAWSSGTGARYNSPLHF. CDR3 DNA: TGTGCCTGGTCTTCCGGGACAGGGGCAAGGTATAATTCACCCCTCCACTTT.

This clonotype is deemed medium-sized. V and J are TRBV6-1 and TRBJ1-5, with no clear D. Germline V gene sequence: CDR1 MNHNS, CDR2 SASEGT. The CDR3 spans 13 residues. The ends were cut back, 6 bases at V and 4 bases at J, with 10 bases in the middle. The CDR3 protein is CASRRPNNQPQHF. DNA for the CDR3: TGTGCCAGCAGGCGACCGAATAATCAGCCCCAGCATTTT.

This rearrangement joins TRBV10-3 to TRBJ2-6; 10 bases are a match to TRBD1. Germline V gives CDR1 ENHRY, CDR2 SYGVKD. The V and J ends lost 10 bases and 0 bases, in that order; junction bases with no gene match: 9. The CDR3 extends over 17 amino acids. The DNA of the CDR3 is TGTGCCACGACAGGGGGCCTCATCCTCTCTGGGGCCAACGTCCTGACTTTC. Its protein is CATTGGLILSGANVLTF.

The DNA of the CDR3 is TGTGCCAGCAGGGATTACAGGGGATTTAACACTGAAGCTTTCTTT. Its translation is CASRDYRGFNTEAFF. The chain couples TRBV6-1 to TRBJ1-1, with 7 bases matching TRBD1. The CDR3 runs to 15 residues. Per the germline V gene, CDR1 is MNHNS and CDR2 is SASEGT. The V gene end was trimmed by 6 bases and the J gene end by 2 bases; junction bases not matched to a gene: 9.

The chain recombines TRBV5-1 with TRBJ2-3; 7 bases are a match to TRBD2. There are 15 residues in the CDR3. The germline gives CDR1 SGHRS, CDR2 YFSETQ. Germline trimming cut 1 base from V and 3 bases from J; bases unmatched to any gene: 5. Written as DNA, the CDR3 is TGCGCCAGCAGCTTGCGGGGGGTCAGGACAGATACGCAGTATTTT. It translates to CASSLRGVRTDTQYF.

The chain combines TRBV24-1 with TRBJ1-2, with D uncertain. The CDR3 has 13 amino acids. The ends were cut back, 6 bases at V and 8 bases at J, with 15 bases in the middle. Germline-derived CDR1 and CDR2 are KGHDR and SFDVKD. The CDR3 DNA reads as TGTGCCACCAGTCCGGGCCCAGCAGGCGGCTACACCTTC. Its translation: CATSPGPAGGYTF.

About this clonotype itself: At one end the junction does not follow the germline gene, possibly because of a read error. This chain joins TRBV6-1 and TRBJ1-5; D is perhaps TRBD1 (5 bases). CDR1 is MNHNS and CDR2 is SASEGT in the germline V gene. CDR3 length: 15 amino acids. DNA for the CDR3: TGTGCCAGCAGTGAGCAGGGTTATAGCAATCAGCCCCAGAATTTT. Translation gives CASSEQGYSNQPQNF.

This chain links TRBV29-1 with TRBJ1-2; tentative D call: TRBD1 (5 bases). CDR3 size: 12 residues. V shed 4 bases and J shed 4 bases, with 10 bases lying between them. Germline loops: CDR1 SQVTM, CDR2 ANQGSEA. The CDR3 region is CSVVWGIYGYTF. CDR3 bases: TGCAGCGTTGTTTGGGGGATCTATGGCTACACCTTC.

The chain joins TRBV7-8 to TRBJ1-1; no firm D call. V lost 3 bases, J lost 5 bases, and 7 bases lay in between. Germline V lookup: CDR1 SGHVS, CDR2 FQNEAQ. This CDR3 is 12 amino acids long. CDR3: CASSFKTTEAFF. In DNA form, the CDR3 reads TGTGCCAGCAGCTTTAAGACGACTGAAGCTTTCTTT.

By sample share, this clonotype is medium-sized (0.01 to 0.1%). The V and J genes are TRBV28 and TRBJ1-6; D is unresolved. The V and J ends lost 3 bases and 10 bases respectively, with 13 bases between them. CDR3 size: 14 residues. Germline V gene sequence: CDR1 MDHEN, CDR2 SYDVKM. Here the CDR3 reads CASSLNTVASPLHF. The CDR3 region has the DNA TGTGCCAGCAGTTTGAACACTGTGGCCTCACCCCTCCACTTT.

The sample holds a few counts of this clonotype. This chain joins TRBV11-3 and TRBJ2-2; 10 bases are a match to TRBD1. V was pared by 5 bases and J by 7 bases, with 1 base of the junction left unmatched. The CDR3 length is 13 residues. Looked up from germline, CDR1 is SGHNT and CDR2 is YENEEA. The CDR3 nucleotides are TGTGCCAGCAGCGGGACAGGGGTCGGGGAGCTGTTTTTT. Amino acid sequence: CASSGTGVGELFF.

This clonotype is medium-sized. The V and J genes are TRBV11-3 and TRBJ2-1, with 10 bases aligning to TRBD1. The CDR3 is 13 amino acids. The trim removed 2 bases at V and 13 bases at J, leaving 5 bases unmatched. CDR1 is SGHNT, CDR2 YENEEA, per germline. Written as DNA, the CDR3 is TGTGCCAGCAGCTTAAGGACAGGGGGTCGACAGTTCTTC. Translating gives CASSLRTGGRQFF.

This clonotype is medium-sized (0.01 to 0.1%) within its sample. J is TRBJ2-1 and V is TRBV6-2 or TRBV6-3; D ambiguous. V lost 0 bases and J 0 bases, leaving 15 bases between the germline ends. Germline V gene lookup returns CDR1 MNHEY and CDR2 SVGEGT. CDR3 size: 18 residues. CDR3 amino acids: CASSYSRLDVVSYNEQFF. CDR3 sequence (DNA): TGTGCCAGCAGTTACTCAAGGCTAGATGTCGTCTCCTACAATGAGCAGTTCTTC.

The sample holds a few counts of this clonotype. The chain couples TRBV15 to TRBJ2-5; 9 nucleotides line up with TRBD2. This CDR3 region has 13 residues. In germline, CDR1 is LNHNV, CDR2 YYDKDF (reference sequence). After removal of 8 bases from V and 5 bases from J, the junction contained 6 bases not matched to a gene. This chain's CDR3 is CATAGGPDETQYF. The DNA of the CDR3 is TGTGCCACCGCGGGGGGGCCGGATGAGACCCAGTACTTC.

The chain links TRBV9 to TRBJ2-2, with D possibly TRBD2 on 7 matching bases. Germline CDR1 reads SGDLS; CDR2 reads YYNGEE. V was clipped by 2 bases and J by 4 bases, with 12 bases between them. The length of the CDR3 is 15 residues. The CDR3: CASSVRGAGTGELFF. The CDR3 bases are TGTGCCAGCAGCGTCCGGGGGGCGGGCACCGGGGAGCTGTTTTTT.

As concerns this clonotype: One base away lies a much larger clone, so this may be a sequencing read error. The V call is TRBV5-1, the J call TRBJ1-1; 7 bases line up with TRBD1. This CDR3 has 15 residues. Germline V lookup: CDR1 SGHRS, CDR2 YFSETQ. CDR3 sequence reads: CASSLAGRGGPEALF. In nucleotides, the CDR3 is TGCGCCAGCAGCTTGGCCGGCAGGGGGGGTCCTGAAGCTTTATTT.

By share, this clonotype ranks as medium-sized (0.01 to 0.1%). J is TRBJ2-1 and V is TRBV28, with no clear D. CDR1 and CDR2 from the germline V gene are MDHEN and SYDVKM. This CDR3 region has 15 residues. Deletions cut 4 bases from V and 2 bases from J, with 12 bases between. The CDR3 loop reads CASSYFARTYNEQFF. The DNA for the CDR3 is TGTGCCAGCAGTTACTTTGCCCGGACCTACAATGAGCAGTTCTTC.

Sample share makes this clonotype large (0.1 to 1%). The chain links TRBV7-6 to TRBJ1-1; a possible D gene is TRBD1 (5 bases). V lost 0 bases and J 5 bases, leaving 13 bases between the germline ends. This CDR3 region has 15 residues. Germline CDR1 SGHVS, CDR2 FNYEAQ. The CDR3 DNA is TGTGCCAGCAGCTTAGCAGGGGCAGCTGGGACTGAAGCTTTCTTT. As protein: CASSLAGAAGTEAFF.